The 9 T cell receptor beta chains below were found in one sample sequenced in a study of blood T cell repertoires in COVID-19 (dated by TCRdb to between 2020 and 2021). Libraries were prepared through the immunoSEQ multiplex PCR assay. TCRdb limited this immuneACCESS table to in-frame rearrangements with V and J called. A share of clones is missing; checked studies link under half to unresolved V genes, and the rest is unexplained. The sample profile shows about 150,000 clones; more than 80% of them were found once. The ten largest account for approximately 5% of the sample. The material sequenced was peripheral blood. Receptor source: a human donor in a cohort sampled during active COVID-19.

The V and J genes are TRBV10-3 and TRBJ1-1; D is ambiguous. The CDR3 sequence is 12 residues long. Trimming cost V 7 bases and J 4 bases, with 10 bases left between them. Germline CDR1 is ENHRY and CDR2 is SYGVKD. CDR3 sequence (DNA): TGTGCCATCACCTACGGAGGCACTGAAGCTTTCTTT. This encodes CAITYGGTEAFF.

The rearrangement uses TRBV7-3 and TRBJ2-2; 13 nucleotides line up with TRBD2. Germline V lookup: CDR1 SGHTA, CDR2 FQGTGA. The trim removed 0 bases at V and 6 bases at J, leaving 10 bases unmatched. The CDR3 spans 19 residues. The CDR3 spells CASSLTTPGLAGSAGELFF. The CDR3 DNA follows: TGTGCCAGCAGCTTAACTACGCCGGGACTAGCGGGATCTGCCGGGGAGCTGTTTTTT.

This chain joins TRBV30 and TRBJ2-5; 9 bases align to TRBD2. Germline values: CDR1 GTSNPN, CDR2 SVGIG (reference sequence). This CDR3 comprises 16 residues. The junction had 9 bases not matched to a gene; V was cut back by 0 bases and J by 4 bases. The CDR3 DNA reads TGTGCCTGGAGTGTAGGGGCGGGAGGGAGTTCAGAGACCCAGTACTTC. As protein: CAWSVGAGGSSETQYF.

This clone came up once. The chain couples TRBV30 to TRBJ1-2; a possible D gene is TRBD1 (5 bases). Trimming removed 6 bases from V and 2 bases from J, with 13 bases in between. The CDR3 consists of 13 residues. Germline CDR1 is GTSNPN and CDR2 is SVGIG (reference sequence). This chain's CDR3 is CACSTEGNYGYTF. The CDR3 DNA follows: TGTGCCTGTTCGACAGAAGGGAACTATGGCTACACCTTC.

The CDR3 loop reads CAWSRVSVMNEQFF. The DNA of the CDR3 is TGTGCCTGGAGTAGGGTTAGCGTAATGAATGAGCAGTTCTTC. The genes are TRBV30 and TRBJ2-1, with a tentative D call TRBD2 (5 bases). Looked up from germline, CDR1 is GTSNPN and CDR2 is SVGIG (reference sequence). This CDR3 is built from 14 residues. V gave up 2 bases and J gave up 7 bases, with 15 bases separating them.

This clone was seen once. The rearrangement uses TRBV7-9 and TRBJ2-2, with 7 bases fitting TRBD2. J lost 0 bases, V lost 5 bases, and 6 bases had no gene match. The CDR3 covers 16 residues. Germline CDR1 SEHNR, CDR2 FQNEAQ (reference sequence). This CDR3 is CASSLRAGPNTGELFF. The CDR3 nucleotides read TGTGCCAGCAGCCTCAGAGCGGGACCGAACACCGGGGAGCTGTTTTTT.

This chain connects TRBV29-1 to TRBJ1-3, with D possibly matching TRBD1 (5 bases). Germline V gene lookup returns CDR1 SQVTM and CDR2 ANQGSEA. This CDR3 has 12 amino acids. Trimming stripped 6 bases from V and 6 bases from J, with 12 bases between. The CDR3 reads CSVQGGENTIYF. In DNA form, the CDR3 reads TGCAGCGTCCAGGGCGGCGAAAACACCATATATTTT.

The chain employs TRBV7-9 and TRBJ2-5; D is uncertain. The CDR3 is made up of 13 amino acids. The V gene's germline CDR1 is SEHNR and CDR2 FQNEAQ (reference sequence). Trimming shortened V by 2 bases and J by 4 bases, and 8 bases separated the two germline ends. In nucleotides, the CDR3 is TGTGCCAGCAGCTTATCGGCTAGAGAGACCCAGTACTTC. It codes for CASSLSARETQYF.

This clone has only one observation. V is TRBV2 and J is TRBJ2-7; 7 positions agree with TRBD1. CDR1 is SNHLY and CDR2 is FYNNEI in the germline V gene. This CDR3 comprises 15 residues. This CDR3 is CASTEGGQITYEQYV. The CDR3 nucleotides are TGTGCCAGCACTGAAGGGGGACAGATCACCTACGAGCAGTACGTC.